The entry below gives a single T cell receptor beta chain sequence along with its context. These data belong to a study of control samples from healthy donors and cancer patients. Clones were read by immunoSEQ multiplex PCR, and TCRdb kept only the in-frame ones, dropping some. This sample has some 160,000 clones, with approximately 91% found just once. This CDR3 comprises 15 residues. The V gene's germline CDR1 is SGHRS and CDR2 YFSETQ. V dropped 0 bases and J dropped 2 bases, with 8 bases sitting between them. This clonotype was obtained from a man aged 25-45 years in good health. The chain joins TRBV5-1 to TRBJ1-4, with D tentatively TRBD1 (6 bases). The sample taken for sequencing was blood. This CDR3 reads CASSLVGGTNEKLFF. CDR3 sequence (DNA): TGCGCCAGCAGCTTGGTCGGGGGCACTAATGAAAAACTGTTTTTT.